The source of this T cell receptor beta chain is a study of cytomegalovirus exposure and HLA in healthy donors. Clones were read by immunoSEQ multiplex PCR, and TCRdb kept only the in-frame ones, dropping some. Here the sample spans under 200,000 clones, 75% to 90% being singletons. The V end was cut by 0 bases, the J end by 10 bases, with 17 bases between. This CDR3 comprises 15 residues. The germline CDR1 and CDR2 sequences are SGDLS and YYNGEE. This clone was picked up one time. The donors formed part of the roughly 110-subject validation cohort, distinct from the roughly 700-subject first cohort. The sequencing sample was made of PBMCs. This clonotype was obtained from a man aged 18-30 years in good health and CMV-seropositive. The J gene is TRBJ2-1, the V gene TRBV9, with D perhaps TRBD1 (5 bases). This chain's CDR3 is CASSVDLQGRREQFF. DNA for the CDR3: TGTGCCAGCAGCGTAGATTTGCAGGGTAGACGGGAGCAGTTCTTC.